Following are 9 T cell receptor beta chains from one sample sequenced in a study of blood T cell repertoires in COVID-19. TCRdb's table, derived via immunoSEQ multiplex PCR, lists solely in-frame clones and lacks some. The table lists about 140,000 clones, roughly 80% of them singletons. Sequencing used peripheral blood. The source of these receptors is an older woman with acute or convalescent COVID-19.

The sample holds one count of this clone. V gene TRBV15 combines with J gene TRBJ2-1; D is perhaps TRBD1 (6 bases). CDR1 is LNHNV and CDR2 is YYDKDF in the germline V gene (reference sequence). The CDR3 sequence is 14 residues long. Trimming left V 1 base short and J 13 bases short, with 17 bases between. The CDR3 nucleotides read TGTGCCACCAGCAGAGCAGCACAGGGTCGTGGCCAGTTCTTC. Its translation is CATSRAAQGRGQFF. Full variable domain (outside the CDR3, taken from reference TRBV15 and TRBJ2-1): DAMVIQNPRYQVTQFGKPVTLSCSQTLNHNVMYWYQQKSSQAPKLLFHYYDKDFNNEADTPDNFQSRRPNTSFCFLDIRSPGLGDTAMYLCATSRAAQGRGQFFGPGTRLTVL.

This rearrangement joins TRBV4-1 to TRBJ2-3; D unresolved. Germline V gene data show CDR1 as MGHRA and CDR2 as YSYEKL. The V end lost 1 base, the J end lost 1 base, and 6 bases lay between the germline ends. This CDR3 has 14 residues. The CDR3 loop reads CASSQAYRTDTQYF. The CDR3 coding sequence is TGCGCCAGCAGCCAAGCCTACCGCACAGATACGCAGTATTTT.

The chain links TRBV19 to TRBJ1-2, with D perhaps matching TRBD1 (5 bases). In germline, CDR1 is LNHDA, CDR2 SQIVND (reference sequence). CDR3 length: 14 residues. V lost 4 bases, J lost 6 bases, and 15 bases lay in between. CDR3 sequence reads: CASSTTIGAHGYTF. CDR3 nucleotide sequence: TGTGCCAGTAGTACCACTATAGGGGCCCATGGCTACACCTTC.

This chain links TRBV6-5 with TRBJ1-5, with D possibly TRBD1 on 5 matching bases. The germline gives CDR1 MNHEY, CDR2 SVGAGI. Trimming pared 6 bases from V and 7 bases from J, leaving 13 bases between. CDR3 size: 13 residues. CDR3 amino acids: CASRGRGVQPQHF. CDR3 coding DNA: TGTGCCAGCAGGGGGAGGGGAGTACAGCCCCAGCATTTT.

The rearrangement uses TRBV10-3 and TRBJ1-3; no reliable D call. V was trimmed by 0 bases and J by 4 bases, leaving 16 bases between them. Germline lookup yields CDR1 ENHRY and CDR2 SYGVKD. The CDR3 runs 17 residues. CDR3 nucleotide sequence: TGTGCCATCAGTGAGTCGGATAACCGGGAGGCCGGAAACACCATATATTTT. Translated: CAISESDNREAGNTIYF.

The chain has TRBV7-2 and TRBJ2-1, with TRBD2 as a possible D gene (5 bases). The CDR3 consists of 16 residues. Germline V gene lookup returns CDR1 SGHTA and CDR2 FQGNSA. V lost 4 bases, J lost 1 base, and 14 bases lay in between. CDR3 bases: TGTGCCAGCAGCTCTATTACTAGGAGGTCCTACAATGAGCAGTTCTTC. The encoded protein is CASSSITRRSYNEQFF.

This chain uses TRBV3-1 (or the pseudogene TRBV3-2) with TRBJ2-1; TRBD2 matches 8 bases. Losses at the gene ends were 5 bases for V and 7 bases for J; bases not matched to a gene: 10. CDR1 is LGHDT and CDR2 is YNNKEL in the germline V gene (reference sequence). The CDR3 is 15 amino acids. This chain's CDR3 is CASSASSGRGNEQFF. The CDR3 DNA is TGTGCCAGCAGCGCCTCGAGCGGGAGAGGGAATGAGCAGTTCTTC.

V gene TRBV28 combines with J gene TRBJ1-1; 8 nucleotides line up with TRBD1. The V gene end was trimmed by 10 bases and the J gene end by 3 bases; junction bases not matched to a gene: 10. Germline loops: CDR1 MDHEN, CDR2 SYDVKM. This CDR3 spans 14 amino acids. The CDR3 spells CAIRSRTGYTEAFF. The CDR3 nucleotides are TGTGCCATCCGGAGTCGGACAGGGTACACTGAAGCTTTCTTT.

The chain combines TRBV6-6 with TRBJ2-5; TRBD2 agrees at 10 bases. Germline CDR1 MNHNY, CDR2 SVGAGI (reference sequence). This CDR3 contains 15 residues. V shed 4 bases and J 3 bases; nucleotides not matched to a gene: 5. The DNA of the CDR3 is TGTGCCAGCAGTTCCCCTAGCGGGAGAAAAGAGACCCAGTACTTC. The encoded protein is CASSSPSGRKETQYF.